Listed below are T cell receptor beta chains from one sample, sequenced in a study of immune evolution from preneoplasia to lung adenocarcinoma. The data were produced by immunoSEQ multiplex PCR, yet TCRdb's version contains in-frame clones alone and is incomplete. The table has thousands of clones, 70% to 90% seen once. Sequencing was carried out using FFPE minimally invasive lung adenocarcinoma tissue. These receptors came from a person in their 70s with lung adenocarcinoma. Each CDR3 is given with its conserved first and last residue. The order of the fields is J gene, V gene, D gene, clone size, CDR3 DNA, CDR3 protein. A D gene is named only where the DNA matches it firmly. Size values are once, few and many counts, or a class for expanded clones, and some rows have none.

TRBJ2-4 TRBV9 TRBD1 - TGTGCCAGCAGCGGTACCGGGACAGGTGGAATTCAGTACTTC CASSGTGTGGIQYF
TRBJ2-3 TRBV28 - - TGTGCCAGCAGGCCCCCGGGGAGCACAGATACGCAGTATTTT CASRPPGSTDTQYF
TRBJ1-6 TRBV6-1 TRBD1 - TGTGCCAGCAGTGAAGTCCCGGGACAGGGTACACCCCTCCACTTT CASSEVPGQGTPLHF
TRBJ1-2 TRBV6-5 - - TGTGCCAGCAGTCCGATCGGTTTCAGCGGCTACACCTTC CASSPIGFSGYTF
TRBJ1-6 TRBV11-1 - - TGTGCCAGCAGCCTAGATGTCTATAATTCACCCCTCCACTTT CASSLDVYNSPLHF
TRBJ2-1 TRBV5-1 - - TGCGCCAGCAGCTCTGTTACTAAGAAGGACTACAATGAGCAGTTCTTC CASSSVTKKDYNEQFF
TRBJ1-1 TRBV5-4 - - TGTGCCAGCAGTCCCACGGGGGGGGCTATGAACACTGAAGCTTTCTTT CASSPTGGAMNTEAFF
TRBJ1-1 TRBV7-9 - - TGTGCCAGCAGCCTGGGGACCGAGGGTAGAGCTTTCTTT CASSLGTEGRAFF
TRBJ1-6 TRBV28 TRBD1 - TGTGCCAGCAGCCCACGAAACAGGGGGCGGAGCCTCAGTAATTCACCCCTCCACTTT CASSPRNRGRSLSNSPLHF
TRBJ1-1 TRBV6-1 - - TGTGCCAGCACCCCGAATAATCGTCTGAACACTGAAGCTTTCTTT CASTPNNRLNTEAFF
TRBJ1-2 TRBV19 TRBD1 - TGTGCCAGTAGTAGGCAGGGACAGGGAGCCGGCTATGGCTACACCTTC CASSRQGQGAGYGYTF
TRBJ2-4 TRBV19 - - TGTGCCACCCGCCCCCACGGTTATCTAGCCAAAAACATTCAGTACTTC CATRPHGYLAKNIQYF
TRBJ2-7 TRBV10-2 TRBD1 - TGCGCCAGCAGTCCCCGACAGGGGAAATACGAGCAGTACTTC CASSPRQGKYEQYF
TRBJ2-1 TRBV5-1 TRBD1 - TGCGCCAGCAGCCCCGGGACAGGGGCTCGGGATGAGCAGTTCTTC CASSPGTGARDEQFF
TRBJ2-7 TRBV6-9 TRBD2 - TGTGCCAGCAGTCCCCGCCGGGGGGGTTCGAGCTCCTACGAGCAGTACTTC CASSPRRGGSSSYEQYF
TRBJ1-5 TRBV2 - - TGTGCCAGCAGTGAAGGAGGGTATAGCAATCAGCCCCAGCATTTT CASSEGGYSNQPQHF
TRBJ2-3 TRBV27 TRBD2 - TGTGCCAGCAGTCTATGGCTAGCGGGGCGACCTAGCACAGATACGCAGTATTTT CASSLWLAGRPSTDTQYF
TRBJ2-7 TRBV7-6 TRBD1 - TGTGCCAGCAGCTTAGGAAACAGGGGCCGGACCTACGAGCAGTACTTC CASSLGNRGRTYEQYF
TRBJ1-2 TRBV5-6 TRBD1 few TGTGCCAGCAGCCTCCCCGACAGGGCGGGGTATGGCTACACCTTC CASSLPDRAGYGYTF
TRBJ1-2 TRBV10-3 TRBD1 - TGTGCCATCAGTGAGTTCACAGGGGTCAGCTATGGCTACACCTTC CAISEFTGVSYGYTF
TRBJ2-4 TRBV5-1 - - TGCGCCAGCAGCTTAGGGGAACCAAACATTCAGTACTTC CASSLGEPNIQYF
TRBJ1-1 TRBV6-5 - few TGTGCCAGCAGTTCCCTCACTGGAACTTTCTTT CASSSLTGTFF
TRBJ2-7 TRBV10-2 - - TGCGCCAGCAGCCACCGGGACAACCCCTACGAGCAGTACTTC CASSHRDNPYEQYF
TRBJ2-1 TRBV30 TRBD2 - TGTGCCTGGAGCACCCCTAGCGGGGGCTCCTACAATGAGCAGTTCTTC CAWSTPSGGSYNEQFF
TRBJ1-1 TRBV7-9 - - TGTGCCAGCAGGGTTCAGAACACTGAAGCTTTCTTT CASRVQNTEAFF
TRBJ1-5 TRBV6-1 TRBD1 - TGTGCCAGCAGGGGAGGACAGGGAGACAATCAGCCCCAGCATTTT CASRGGQGDNQPQHF
TRBJ1-5 TRBV30 - - TGTGCCTGGAAGAAGGATTGGCAGCCCCAGCATTTT CAWKKDWQPQHF
TRBJ1-5 TRBV7-9 - once TGTGCCAGCAGCTTAGGTGCAGGTAGCAATCAGCCCCAGCATTTT CASSLGAGSNQPQHF
TRBJ1-2 TRBV7-2 TRBD1 - TGTGCCAGCAGCTTTGGGGACAGGGTCTTCTACGGCTACACCTTC CASSFGDRVFYGYTF
TRBJ2-3 TRBV19 TRBD1 - TGTGCCAGTAGTAACAAACAGGGGCGGGCAGATACGCAGTATTTT CASSNKQGRADTQYF
TRBJ1-4 TRBV6-5 - - TGTGCCAGCAGTTACTCAGGGAGTAATGAAAAACTGTTTTTT CASSYSGSNEKLFF
TRBJ2-7 TRBV19 - - TGTGCCAGTAGTATAGCAGACAGCTCCTACGAGCAGTACTTC CASSIADSSYEQYF
TRBJ1-5 TRBV6-6 - - TGTGCCAGCAGCCGTACCAGATTAGGTCAGCCCCAGCATTTT CASSRTRLGQPQHF
TRBJ1-1 TRBV5-1 - - TGCGCCAGCAGCCTCGGGAGTTACTCGAACACTGAAGCTTTCTTT CASSLGSYSNTEAFF
TRBJ1-1 TRBV30 TRBD1 - TGTGCCTGGATGGGACAGCCGAACACTGAAGCTTTCTTT CAWMGQPNTEAFF
TRBJ1-5 TRBV28 - - TGTGCCAGCAGTGCGGTAAAGGCAGGGGTCAGCAATCAGCCCCAGCATTTT CASSAVKAGVSNQPQHF
TRBJ1-1 TRBV15 TRBD1 - TGTGCCACCAGCAGTGAGAGGGGGCGCGGGACTGAAGCTTTCTTT CATSSERGRGTEAFF
TRBJ1-1 TRBV4-1 - - TGCGCCAGCAGCCAAGATTGGGAAAAGAGGGCTTTCTTT CASSQDWEKRAFF
TRBJ2-1 TRBV20-1 - - TGCAGTGCTGGGTCCAATGAGCAGTTCTTC CSAGSNEQFF
TRBJ2-5 TRBV7-1 TRBD2 - TGTGCCAGCAGCTTACCGAGCGGGGGAGAGACCCAGTACTTC CASSLPSGGETQYF
TRBJ2-2 TRBV19 TRBD2 - TGTGCCAGTAGTACGCCGGCGGGGGGGCGAACCGGGGAGCTGTTTTTT CASSTPAGGRTGELFF
TRBJ2-2 TRBV9 - - TGTGCCAGCAGCACAACCGGACAGCCGACCGGGGAGCTGTTTTTT CASSTTGQPTGELFF
TRBJ1-5 TRBV15 - few TGTGCCACCAGCAGAGGCGAGACCAGAGGGCGTCAGCCCCAGCATTTT CATSRGETRGRQPQHF
TRBJ1-5 TRBV19 TRBD1 - TGTGCCAGTACCCCAGGACAGGCCAGCAATCAGCCCCAGCATTTT CASTPGQASNQPQHF
TRBJ2-1 TRBV15 - - TGTGCCACCAGCAGAGATGTGACTACCATCAATGAGCAGTTCTTC CATSRDVTTINEQFF
TRBJ1-2 TRBV11-2 TRBD1 - TGTGCCAGCACCAAAATGACAGGGTACGGCTACACCTTC CASTKMTGYGYTF
TRBJ1-4 TRBV7-9 - - TGTGCCAGCAGCTTAGCGGGCAGGGAAAATGAAAAACTGTTTTTT CASSLAGRENEKLFF
TRBJ1-1 TRBV14 - - TGTGCCAGCAGTCTCACGGGTGACACTGAAGCTTTCTTT CASSLTGDTEAFF
TRBJ1-1 TRBV12-5 - - TGTGCTAGTGGTTTGGCGGGCACCACGAACACTGAAGCTTTCTTT CASGLAGTTNTEAFF
TRBJ2-7 TRBV9 TRBD1 - TGTGCCAGCAGCAGACAGGGGGTTTCCTACGAGCAGTACTTC CASSRQGVSYEQYF
TRBJ1-1 TRBV2 TRBD1 - TGTGCCAGGGACCTACAGGGGACTGAAGCTTTCTTT CARDLQGTEAFF
TRBJ2-2 TRBV5-6 - few TGTGCCAGCAGCTTCAATATCGGGGAGCTGTTTTTT CASSFNIGELFF
TRBJ2-1 TRBV6-4 TRBD2 - TGTGCCAGCAGTGACTCTAGCGGGGGGGCCAATGAGCAGTTCTTC CASSDSSGGANEQFF
TRBJ1-6 TRBV28 - - TGTGCCAGCACCGATGGAGGCGCGAGATCACCCCTCCACTTT CASTDGGARSPLHF
TRBJ1-2 TRBV18 TRBD1 - TGTGCCAGCTCCCACGGGACAGGTGGTGGCTACACCTTC CASSHGTGGGYTF
TRBJ1-1 TRBV7-3 TRBD1 - TGTGCCAGCAGCCAACAGGGGTACGCTGAAGCTTTCTTT CASSQQGYAEAFF
TRBJ2-7 TRBV7-6 - - TGTGCCAGCAGCCCGGACAGATACGAGCAGTACTTC CASSPDRYEQYF